The present T cell receptor beta chain was sequenced within a study of blood T cell repertoires in COVID-19. Germline CDR1 MGHRA, CDR2 YSYEKL. This CDR3 has 16 amino acids. Trimming cost V 1 base and J 4 bases, with 16 bases left between them. Methods used by the authors: Nucleated cell counts were estimated from reference gene primer amplification. Here immunoSEQ multiplex PCR was the method, and the copy in TCRdb shows in-frame clones only, minus some. Clone size and V and J calls were adopted from that table, with D and trimming inferred from the DNA. The sample holds over 200,000 clones; approximately 84% are singletons and the top ten take around 2.8%.

The receptor was isolated from a young woman who had recovered from COVID-19. This chain joins TRBV4-1 and TRBJ1-1, with D possibly matching TRBD1 (6 bases). Sequenced sample: peripheral blood. DNA for the CDR3: TGCGCCAGCAGCCAAGCCCGAGGGGGGGTGGGCACTGAAGCTTTCTTT. Its translation: CASSQARGGVGTEAFF.